The clone carrying this T cell receptor beta chain appeared once. Its antigen is undetermined. Sequenced by immunoSEQ multiplex PCR; TCRdb stores in-frame clones only, minus some. Found here are around 400,000 clones, 80% to 95% of them singletons; the top ten hold more than 10%. Treatment specified: 15 to 20 received Ad26.COV2.S at low or high dose, single or two shots; 5 received placebo; per-sample allocation not given. Vaccine and placebo recipients were sampled on day 63 after the first injection. This sample is drawn from a study of Ad26.COV2.S vaccination and SARS-CoV-2 variants. The CDR3 runs 13 residues. The V end was cut by 6 bases, the J end by 2 bases, with 9 bases between. CDR1 is LNHDA, CDR2 SQIVND, per germline (reference sequence). Study results and limitations: Measurement of non-spike TCR breadth gave similar results in vaccine and placebo recipients. Reports say spike-specific CD8+ and CD4+ T cell responses covered substantial breadth after vaccination.

The receptor comes from a person aged 18 to 59 who received the Ad26.COV2.S COVID-19 vaccine or a placebo. Sequencing used peripheral blood, obtained in a trial of Ad26.COV2.S vaccine versus placebo. V and J are TRBV19 and TRBJ2-3; D possibly corresponds to TRBD2 (5 bases). CDR3 loop: CASSGLDTDTQYF. As DNA, the CDR3 is TGTGCCAGTAGCGGACTCGACACAGATACGCAGTATTTT.